This T cell receptor beta chain derives from a study of T cells after yellow fever vaccination (dated by TCRdb to 2018 to 2020). Broadly, across the study: The SMART-Seq v4 Ultra Low Input RNA kit was used to prepare libraries from fractions with low cell numbers. To follow T-cell clones before and after primary and booster YFV17D yellow fever vaccination, bulk TCR alpha and beta repertoires were sequenced over time. Two healthy male donors made up the cohort, one aged 18 to 29 years and the other aged 30 to 40 years. Blood was drawn at multiple timepoints before and after primary and secondary immunization, with bulk PBMC replicates and cell subsets isolated. What the work shows at the level of the full study, not this receptor alone: Compared with the primary T-cell response, the secondary T-cell response was weaker but faster, peaking on day 5 rather than day 15. FACS-sorted repertoires could contain abundant contaminating clonotypes from the bulk population, so computational filtering was required. The study included only two donors, which limits how far the findings can be generalized. A small share of clonotypes occurred in both CD4 and CD8 compartments, likely arising from convergent recombination. After the booster, most of the clones that had expanded following primary vaccination were detected again (almost 98% of CD4 and 85% to 90% of CD8), which suggests that memory was broadly maintained.

This clonotype was detected a few times. Its target antigen remains unknown. Base qualities were left out, and no much larger clone turns up one base away. TCR cDNA was synthesized by 5'RACE template switching, through which a universal primer site and unique molecular identifiers were introduced. Priming for cDNA synthesis came from both the TCR alpha and TCR beta constant segments. Library amplification used two PCR steps, and the second PCR step added sample barcodes and sequencing adapters. Sequencing of the libraries was done on either Illumina HiSeq 2500 (2x100 bp) or NovaSeq (2x150 bp). Regarding the original processing steps: MIGEC handled demultiplexing of reads and collapsing into UMI consensus sequences, while MiXCR performed V(D)J alignment. Using edgeR on replicate PBMC samples, clonotypes were called vaccine-responding if FDR was below 0.01 and the log2 fold change was above 5 up to day 15. Bulk clonotypes were assigned CD4 or CD8 identity according to which sequenced CD4 or CD8 repertoire held them at higher abundance. The public reads were reprocessed in TCRdb via fastp at Q25 and MiXCR, keeping in-frame beta chains. Rows are unified per CDR3 protein, each entry keeping the most common DNA and genes. TCRdb, not the original authors, processed these V and J calls. This sample holds 150,000 to 200,000 distinct CDR3 sequences; about 6% were observed only once. Roughly 3% of the sample rests with the top ten.

The sample's treatment or condition label is to be understood as: live attenuated yellow fever vaccine strain. A standard Ficoll-Paque protocol was used to isolate PBMCs from peripheral blood. Dynabeads CD4 and CD8 positive selection kits were used to isolate the CD4 and CD8 T-cell fractions. RNA was extracted with TriZol from bulk PBMCs, CD4 and CD8 fractions, and dextramer-positive and dextramer-negative fractions. This sample comprised CD4+ T cells sorted from PBMCs, obtained on the day of the first yellow fever vaccination. The source is a young man who received the YFV17D yellow fever vaccine.

DNA sequence: TGTGCCAGCAGTCGTCCGGGACAGGGGCAACGGACAGGTGGCTACACCTTC. It translates to CASSRPGQGQRTGGYTF. The V and J segments used are TRBV6-2 or TRBV6-3 and TRBJ1-2; 10 central bases correspond to TRBD1. The cysteine opens and the phenylalanine closes a CDR3 of 17 amino acids. Only the CDR3 region is kept as DNA, spanning 51 bases read in frame from base 1. According to the germline V gene, CDR1 reads MNHEY and CDR2 reads SVGEGT. Compared with germline, V lacks 5 bases and J lacks 7 bases; bases without a gene match: 16.